This T cell receptor (beta chain) came from a study of cytomegalovirus exposure and HLA in healthy donors. Findings and limits, study-wide: It was found in a later analysis that first-cohort TCR clusters tended to co-occur in the 120 validation repertoires. Cytomegalovirus status, reportedly, was diagnosed with high specificity and sensitivity by the classifier. Some TCR beta chains (about 170 of them) were listed as cytomegalovirus-associated. Confirmation in vitro established that a few CMV-associated chains were specific for CMV antigens.

Regarding this clone: Its antigen remains unidentified.

Method: immunoSEQ multiplex PCR; TCRdb's copy keeps in-frame clones and lacks some. The table has about 73,000 clones, roughly 95% seen once. Germline lookup yields CDR1 MRHNA and CDR2 SNTAGT. V shed 3 bases, J shed 1 base, and the junction held 0 bases outside the gene matches. There are 14 residues in the CDR3. This sequence joins TRBV6-4 and TRBJ2-3; 8 bases agree with TRBD2. The sample comprised PBMCs. The clonotype was recovered from a man younger than 35 in good health and CMV-seronegative. DNA of the CDR3: TGTGCCAGCAGTGAGCGGGGGGGCACAGATACGCAGTATTTT. This sequence encodes CASSERGGTDTQYF.